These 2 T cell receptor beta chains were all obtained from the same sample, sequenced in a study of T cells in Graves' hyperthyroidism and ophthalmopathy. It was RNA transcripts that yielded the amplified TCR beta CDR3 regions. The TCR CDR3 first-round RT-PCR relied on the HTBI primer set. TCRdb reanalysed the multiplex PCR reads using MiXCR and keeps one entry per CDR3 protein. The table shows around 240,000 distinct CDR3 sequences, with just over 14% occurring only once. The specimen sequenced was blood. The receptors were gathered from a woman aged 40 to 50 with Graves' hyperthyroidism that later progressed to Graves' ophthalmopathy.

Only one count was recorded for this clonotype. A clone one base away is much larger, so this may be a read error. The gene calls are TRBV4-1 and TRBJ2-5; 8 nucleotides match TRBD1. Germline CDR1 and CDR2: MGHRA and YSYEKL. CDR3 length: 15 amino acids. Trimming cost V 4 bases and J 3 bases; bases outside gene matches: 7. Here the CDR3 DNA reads TGCGCCAGCAGCCTAGACCGGACAGGGAAAGAGACCCAGTACTTC. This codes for CASSLDRTGKETQYF.

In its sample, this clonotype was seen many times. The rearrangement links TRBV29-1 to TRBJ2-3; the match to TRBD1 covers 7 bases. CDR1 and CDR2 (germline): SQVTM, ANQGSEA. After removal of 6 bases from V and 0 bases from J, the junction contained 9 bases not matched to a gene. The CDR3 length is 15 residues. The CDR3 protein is CSVVGMTGSTDTQYF. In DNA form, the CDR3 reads TGCAGCGTGGTTGGTATGACAGGGAGCACAGATACGCAGTATTTT.